The entry that follows covers one T cell receptor beta chain sequence. Some clones are missing from TCRdb's copy, which holds only in-frame ones; the method was immunoSEQ multiplex PCR. This sample has about 80,000 clones, with approximately 80% found just once. This sample is part of a study of control samples from healthy donors and cancer patients. This receptor was identified in a man aged 60-69 years with head and neck cancer. Sequencing was done on a sample of PBMCs.

CDR3 nucleotide sequence: TGTGCCAGCAGCTTAGTTAGGAGGGCCTCCTACAATGAGCAGTTCTTC. It is translated as CASSLVRRASYNEQFF. The rearrangement links TRBV7-8 to TRBJ2-1; possibly TRBD2 for D (6 bases). Germline V gene data show CDR1 as SGHVS and CDR2 as FQNEAQ. CDR3 size: 16 residues. The V gene lost 1 base and the J gene lost 0 bases, with 10 bases spanning the gap.